These 15 T cell receptor beta chains originate from one sample sequenced in a study of blood T cells in healthy people across ages. Primed by a sample-barcoded 5' primer and a J-beta primer mix, a second PCR proceeded for roughly 7 to 12 cycles. TCRdb ran MiXCR on the 5' RACE reads and lists one entry per CDR3 protein. The data hold approximately 800,000 distinct CDR3 sequences, with roughly 40% observed a single time. The sample comprised blood. Receptors were obtained from a man younger than 35 in good health.

This clonotype was counted many times. The chain joins TRBV6-6 to TRBJ2-2; D gene uncertain. Germline values: CDR1 MNHNY, CDR2 SVGAGI (reference sequence). The CDR3 is 12 amino acids. V lost 6 bases and J lost 9, with 11 bases in between. In DNA, the CDR3 is TGTGCCAGCAGCCCGACCAGTCGGGAGCTGTTTTTT. This gives the protein CASSPTSRELFF.

CDR3 sequence reads: CASSWGQTGETQYF. The CDR3 DNA sequence: TGTGCCAGCAGCTGGGGACAGACCGGAGAGACGCAGTATTTT. This chain uses TRBV5-8 with TRBJ2-3, with TRBD1 matching over 7 bases. CDR1 SGHTS and CDR2 YDEGEE come from the germline V gene. This CDR3 contains 14 residues. Trimming at V came to 3 bases and at J to 9 bases, leaving 10 bases not matched to a gene.

This clonotype was seen more than once but under ten times. The chain employs TRBV2 and TRBJ2-7; the D gene is possibly TRBD1 (5 bases). The CDR3 totals 15 residues. V lost 7 bases to trimming and J lost 0 bases, with 16 bases between them. CDR1 SNHLY and CDR2 FYNNEI come from the germline V gene. CDR3 nucleotides: TGTGCCAGCACCGATACAGGCGCACTCTCCTACGAGCAGTACTTC. It is translated as CASTDTGALSYEQYF.

This clonotype appeared a few times. This chain uses TRBV4-3 with TRBJ1-1; D perhaps matches TRBD1 (6 bases). The CDR3 has 15 residues. V lost 4 bases and J lost 4, with 16 bases in between. Germline V gene lookup returns CDR1 LGHNA and CDR2 YSLEER. The CDR3 DNA reads TGCGCCAGCAGCCCGACGACAGGAGAGGGCACTGAAGCTTTCTTT. Translating gives CASSPTTGEGTEAFF.

The sample holds a few counts of this clonotype. This sequence joins TRBV5-1 and TRBJ2-3; 10 bases are shared with TRBD1. The trim removed 0 bases at V and 4 bases at J, leaving 2 bases unmatched. Germline lookup yields CDR1 SGHRS and CDR2 YFSETQ. The CDR3 covers 15 residues. Here the CDR3 reads CASSLEDRGADTQYF. Here the CDR3 DNA reads TGCGCCAGCAGCTTGGAGGACAGGGGGGCAGATACGCAGTATTTT. The full variable domain, its missing parts supplied by reference TRBV5-1 and TRBJ2-3, is KAGVTQTPRYLIKTRGQQVTLSCSPISGHRSVSWYQQTPGQGLQFLFEYFSETQRNKGNFPGRFSGRQFSNSRSEMNVSTLELGDSALYLCASSLEDRGADTQYFGPGTRLTVL.

This chain joins TRBV7-9 and TRBJ1-2, with unresolved D. V dropped 1 base and J dropped 3 bases, with 9 bases sitting between them. Germline CDR1 reads SEHNR; CDR2 reads FQNEAQ (reference sequence). This CDR3 contains 14 residues. CDR3 nucleotides: TGTGCCAGCAGCTTAGGGACCGATCACTATGGCTACACCTTC. It is translated as CASSLGTDHYGYTF.

This sequence joins TRBV4-2 and TRBJ2-7; D is uncertain. This CDR3 comprises 13 residues. Deletions cut 0 bases from V and 2 bases from J, with 5 bases between. In germline, CDR1 is LGHNA, CDR2 YNFKEQ. CDR3 in DNA: TGTGCCAGCAGCCAAGAAAGGACCTACGAGCAGTACTTC. It is translated as CASSQERTYEQYF.

The chain combines TRBV14 with TRBJ2-5; 10 nucleotides agree with TRBD2. Matching the DNA end better, TRBJ2-1 makes the J call doubtful. The CDR3 runs 17 residues. The germline V gene encodes CDR1 SGHDN and CDR2 FVKESK. This CDR3 reads CASSVSPGLANQETQFF. The CDR3 DNA follows: TGTGCCAGCAGCGTATCACCGGGACTAGCGAACCAAGAGACCCAGTTCTTC.

For this clonotype: One end of the junction varies from germline; a read error may be responsible. This chain joins TRBV2 and TRBJ1-2; D is perhaps TRBD1 (5 bases). The CDR3 totals 13 residues. Germline-derived CDR1 and CDR2 are SNHLY and FYNNEI. This CDR3 is CANSDGEGFGYTF. The CDR3 nucleotides are TGTGCCAACAGTGACGGCGAGGGGTTTGGCTACACCTTC.

Worth noting for this clonotype: Germline is not matched at one junction end, which may reflect a read error. The chain carries TRBV11-2 and TRBJ2-7, with 9 positions matching TRBD1. The end of the DNA fits TRBJ2-5 better, so the J call may be wrong. Per the germline V gene, CDR1 is SGHAT and CDR2 is FQNNGV. The CDR3 has 20 residues. This CDR3 is CASGLVFQFLGQGPQETQYF. The CDR3, as DNA: TGTGCCAGCGGCTTAGTATTTCAATTCTTGGGACAGGGACCCCAGGAGACCCAGTACTTC.

This clonotype has just a few counts. The rearrangement joins TRBV10-3 to TRBJ2-1; D uncertain. V lost 2 bases to trimming and J lost 7 bases, with 6 bases between them. Germline V gene data show CDR1 as ENHRY and CDR2 as SYGVKD. The CDR3 runs to 12 residues. The CDR3 DNA follows: TGTGCCATCAGTGAGCTAACTAATGAGCAGTTCTTC. Translated, it gives CAISELTNEQFF.

This rearrangement joins TRBV12-3 or TRBV12-4 to TRBJ2-1; D is uncertain. Between the trimmed V and J ends, which lost 2 bases and 2 bases, there was a span of 16 bases. This CDR3 contains 17 residues. The CDR3 loop reads CASSLMRSSGPYNEQFF. The DNA for the CDR3 is TGTGCCAGCAGTTTAATGAGGTCGAGTGGCCCCTACAATGAGCAGTTCTTC.

In DNA form, the CDR3 reads TGTGCCAGCAGCTTAGTACAGACCTACAATGAGCAGTTCTTC. Translated: CASSLVQTYNEQFF. The chain couples TRBV7-9 to TRBJ2-1; D unclear. The V end was cut by 1 base, the J end by 2 bases, with 6 bases between. The CDR3 runs to 14 residues. CDR1 and CDR2 (germline): SEHNR, FQNEAQ (reference sequence).

V is TRBV11-1 and J is TRBJ1-1, with D possibly being TRBD1 (6 bases). This CDR3 is 14 amino acids long. V was cut by 7 bases and J by 6 bases, with 18 bases left in between. The V gene's germline CDR1 is SGHAT and CDR2 FQDESV (reference sequence). The CDR3 loop reads CASTLGRGASEAFF. In DNA, the CDR3 is TGTGCCAGCACCCTGGGACGGGGGGCCTCTGAAGCTTTCTTT.

The chain links TRBV4-1 to TRBJ1-3; 10 nucleotides agree with TRBD1. The V gene end was trimmed by 0 bases and the J gene end by 7 bases; junction bases not matched to a gene: 18. Germline-derived CDR1 and CDR2 are MGHRA and YSYEKL. The CDR3 runs 20 residues. The CDR3 coding sequence is TGCGCCAGCAGCCAAGACAAACCCTTCTTCGGGACAGGGGTTAGGAACACCATATATTTT. It yields the protein CASSQDKPFFGTGVRNTIYF.